This T cell receptor beta chain originates from a study of blood T cell repertoires in COVID-19. As for the study in general: Researchers got acute and convalescent COVID-19 samples from the United States, Italy and Spain. In each case, the material was cDNA or gDNA derived from T cells, B-cell-depleted T cells, or PBMCs.

Participants spanned ages about 18 to 95 years and resided in roughly 26 US areas. Cohort allocation depended upon clinical history that participants reported. Per the germline V gene, CDR1 is SGHDT and CDR2 is YYEEEE. This CDR3 contains 14 residues. J gave up 4 bases and V 4 bases, and 6 bases lay outside the gene matches. Profiled with immunoSEQ multiplex PCR; TCRdb holds only in-frame clones, not every one. The sample yields about 400,000 clones, 85% to 90% seen once. Material for sequencing was PBMCs or T cells enriched from blood (not recorded which). This clonotype was obtained from a woman in her twenties or thirties who had recovered from COVID-19. This chain connects TRBV5-6 to TRBJ1-2; 8 bases map to TRBD1. CDR3 in amino acids: CASSPRGQGYGYTF. CDR3 sequence (DNA): TGTGCCAGCAGCCCCAGGGGGCAAGGCTATGGCTACACCTTC. Full variable domain (rest looked up from reference TRBV5-6 and TRBJ1-2): DAGVTQSPTHLIKTRGQQVTLRCSPKSGHDTVSWYQQALGQGPQFIFQYYEEEERQRGNFPDRFSGHQFPNYSSELNVNALLLGDSALYLCASSPRGQGYGYTFGSGTRLTVV.